The 8 T cell receptor beta chains given below trace back to one sample, sequenced in a study of shared clonotypes between healthy human individuals. Using immunoSEQ multiplex PCR, the repertoire was profiled, and TCRdb retains in-frame clones only, with some absent. This table has approximately 2.4 million clones, roughly 95% appearing once. Sample: naive CD4+ T cells sorted from blood. Regarding subset: CD45RA+ positively selected. Source of these receptors: a man aged 18 to 30 in good health.

The chain joins TRBV18 to TRBJ2-7, with D tentatively TRBD2 (5 bases). The CDR3 has 14 amino acids. Germline-derived CDR1 and CDR2 are KGHSH and LQKENI. V dropped 2 bases and J dropped 0 bases, with 8 bases sitting between them. For the CDR3, the DNA is TGTGCCAGCTCACCAGAGCGGAACTCCTACGAGCAGTACTTC. This encodes CASSPERNSYEQYF. Based on the CDR3 plus reference TRBV18 and TRBJ2-7, the full variable domain is NAGVMQNPRHLVRRRGQEARLRCSPMKGHSHVYWYRQLPEEGLKFMVYLQKENIIDESGMPKERFSAEFPKEGPSILRIQQVVRGDSAAYFCASSPERNSYEQYFGPGTRLTVT.

This chain uses TRBV7-2 with TRBJ2-7; a possible D gene is TRBD1 (6 bases). Germline assignment: CDR1 SGHTA and CDR2 FQGNSA. V dropped 5 bases and J dropped 4 bases, with 18 bases sitting between them. This CDR3 spans 15 amino acids. The CDR3 loop reads CASSIGQGMGYEQYF. CDR3 DNA sequence: TGTGCCAGCAGCATAGGCCAGGGGATGGGGTACGAGCAGTACTTC.

The chain recombines TRBV5-1 with TRBJ1-1; D gene uncertain. From germline, CDR1 is SGHRS and CDR2 YFSETQ. This CDR3 comprises 16 residues. Trimming pared 1 base from V and 0 bases from J, leaving 13 bases between. The CDR3 is CASSLRPGNLNTEAFF. The CDR3 coding sequence is TGCGCCAGCAGCTTGCGACCCGGCAACTTGAACACTGAAGCTTTCTTT.

The V and J genes are TRBV5-4 and TRBJ1-6; 7 nucleotides match TRBD1. The CDR3 consists of 17 residues. Germline trimming cut 3 bases from V and 0 bases from J; bases unmatched to any gene: 6. Germline V gives CDR1 SGHNT, CDR2 YYREEE (reference sequence). The CDR3: CASSSRTGSSYNSPLHF. The CDR3 DNA is TGTGCCAGCAGCTCCCGGACAGGCAGCTCCTATAATTCACCCCTCCACTTT.

CDR3 in amino acids: CASSPGAYNGEQYF. The DNA of the CDR3 is TGTGCCAGCTCACCGGGAGCTTATAATGGCGAGCAGTACTTC. The rearrangement joins TRBV18 to TRBJ2-7, with TRBD2 as a possible D gene (5 bases). Per the germline V gene, CDR1 is KGHSH and CDR2 is LQKENI. The V gene lost 3 bases and the J gene lost 6 bases, with 15 bases spanning the gap. The CDR3 runs 14 residues.

This clone came up a few times. This rearrangement joins TRBV6-1 to TRBJ1-5, with 7 nucleotides matching TRBD1. CDR3 size: 18 residues. From germline, CDR1 is MNHNS and CDR2 SASEGT. The J segment lost 1 base and the V segment lost 2 bases, leaving 11 bases of the junction unmatched. The CDR3 sequence is CASSETTGYRGSNQPQHF. Written as DNA, the CDR3 is TGTGCCAGCAGTGAAACGACAGGGTATAGGGGAAGCAATCAGCCCCAGCATTTT.

The rearrangement uses TRBV30 and TRBJ2-5, with 8 bases matching TRBD1. The trim removed 0 bases at V and 5 bases at J, leaving 5 bases unmatched. This CDR3 comprises 14 residues. Germline values: CDR1 GTSNPN, CDR2 SVGIG (reference sequence). Written as DNA, the CDR3 is TGTGCCTGGAGTGTATCCCGGACAGGGGAGACCCAGTACTTC. It translates to CAWSVSRTGETQYF.

The V gene is TRBV5-4, the J gene TRBJ2-5, with 7 bases aligning to TRBD2. CDR3 size: 15 residues. The V and J ends lost 4 bases and 2 bases, in that order; junction bases with no gene match: 8. Germline CDR1 is SGHNT and CDR2 is YYREEE (reference sequence). The CDR3, as DNA: TGTGCCAGCAGCGGGCGCGGGAGAGGGCAAGAGACCCAGTACTTC. This sequence encodes CASSGRGRGQETQYF.